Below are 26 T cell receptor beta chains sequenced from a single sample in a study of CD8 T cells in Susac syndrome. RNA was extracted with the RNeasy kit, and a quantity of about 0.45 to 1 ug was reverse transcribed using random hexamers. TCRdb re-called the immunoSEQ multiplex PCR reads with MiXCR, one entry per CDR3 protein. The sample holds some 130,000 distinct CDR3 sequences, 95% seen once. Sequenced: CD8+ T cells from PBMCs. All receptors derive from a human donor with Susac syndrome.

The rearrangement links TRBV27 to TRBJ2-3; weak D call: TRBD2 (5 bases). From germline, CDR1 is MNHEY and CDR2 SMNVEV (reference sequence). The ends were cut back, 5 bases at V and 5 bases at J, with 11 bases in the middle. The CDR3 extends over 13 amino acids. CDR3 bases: TGTGCCAGCAGTCCCGACGGAGGAGATACGCAGTATTTT. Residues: CASSPDGGDTQYF.

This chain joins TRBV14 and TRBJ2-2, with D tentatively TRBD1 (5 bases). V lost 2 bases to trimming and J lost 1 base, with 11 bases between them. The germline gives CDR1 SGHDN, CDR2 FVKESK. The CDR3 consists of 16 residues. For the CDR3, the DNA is TGTGCCAGCAGCCAACGGTCAGGGAAGAACACCGGGGAGCTGTTTTTT. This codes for CASSQRSGKNTGELFF.

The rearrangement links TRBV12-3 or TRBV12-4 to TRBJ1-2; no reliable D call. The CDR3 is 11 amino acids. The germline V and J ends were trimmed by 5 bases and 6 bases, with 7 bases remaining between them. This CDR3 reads CASSPINGYTF. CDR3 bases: TGTGCCAGCAGTCCAATAAATGGCTACACCTTC.

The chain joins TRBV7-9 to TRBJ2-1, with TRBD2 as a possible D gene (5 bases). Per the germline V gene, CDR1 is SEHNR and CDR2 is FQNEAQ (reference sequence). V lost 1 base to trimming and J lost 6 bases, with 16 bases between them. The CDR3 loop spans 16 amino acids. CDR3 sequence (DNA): TGTGCCAGCAGCTTAGGAGACTACCTCCCTGGCAATGAGCAGTTCTTC. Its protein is CASSLGDYLPGNEQFF. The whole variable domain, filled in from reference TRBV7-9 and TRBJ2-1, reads DTGVSQNPRHKITKRGQNVTFRCDPISEHNRLYWYRQTLGQGPEFLTYFQNEAQLEKSRLLSDRFSAERPKGSFSTLEIQRTEQGDSAMYLCASSLGDYLPGNEQFFGPGTRLTVL.

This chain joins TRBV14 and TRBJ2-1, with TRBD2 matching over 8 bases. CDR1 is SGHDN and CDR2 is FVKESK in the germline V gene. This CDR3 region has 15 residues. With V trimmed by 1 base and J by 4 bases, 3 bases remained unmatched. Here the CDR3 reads CASSQVGGRYNEQFF. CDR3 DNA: TGTGCCAGCAGCCAAGTGGGCGGGAGGTACAATGAGCAGTTCTTC.

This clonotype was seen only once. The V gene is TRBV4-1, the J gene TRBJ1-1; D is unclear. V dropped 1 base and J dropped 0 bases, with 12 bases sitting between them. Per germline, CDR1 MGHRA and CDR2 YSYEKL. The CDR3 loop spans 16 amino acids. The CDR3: CASSQAGFIMNTEAFF. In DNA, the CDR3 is TGCGCCAGCAGCCAAGCAGGATTCATAATGAACACTGAAGCTTTCTTT.

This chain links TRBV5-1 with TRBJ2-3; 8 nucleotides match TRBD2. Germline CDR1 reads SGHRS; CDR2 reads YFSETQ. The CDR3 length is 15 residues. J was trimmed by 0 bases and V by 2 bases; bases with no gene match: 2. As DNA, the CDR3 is TGCGCCAGCAGCTTCGTAGCGGGGAGCACAGATACGCAGTATTTT. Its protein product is CASSFVAGSTDTQYF. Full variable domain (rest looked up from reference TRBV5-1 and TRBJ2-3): KAGVTQTPRYLIKTRGQQVTLSCSPISGHRSVSWYQQTPGQGLQFLFEYFSETQRNKGNFPGRFSGRQFSNSRSEMNVSTLELGDSALYLCASSFVAGSTDTQYFGPGTRLTVL.

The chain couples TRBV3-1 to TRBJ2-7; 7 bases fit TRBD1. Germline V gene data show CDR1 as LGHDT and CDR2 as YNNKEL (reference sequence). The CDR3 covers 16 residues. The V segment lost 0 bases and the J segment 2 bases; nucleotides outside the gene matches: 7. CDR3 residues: CASSQDPRDSTYEQYF. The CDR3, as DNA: TGTGCCAGCAGCCAAGATCCAAGGGACAGCACCTACGAGCAGTACTTC.

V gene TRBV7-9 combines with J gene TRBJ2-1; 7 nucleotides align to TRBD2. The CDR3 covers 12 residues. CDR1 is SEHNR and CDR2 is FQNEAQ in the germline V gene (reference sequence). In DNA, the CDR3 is TGTGGGGCTAGCGGTCCCTACAATGAGCAGTTCTTC. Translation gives CGASGPYNEQFF. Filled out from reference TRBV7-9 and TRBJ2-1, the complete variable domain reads DTGVSQNPRHKITKRGQNVTFRCDPISEHNRLYWYRQTLGQGPEFLTYFQNEAQLEKSRLLSDRFSAERPKGSFSTLEIQRTEQGDSAMYLCGASGPYNEQFFGPGTRLTVL.

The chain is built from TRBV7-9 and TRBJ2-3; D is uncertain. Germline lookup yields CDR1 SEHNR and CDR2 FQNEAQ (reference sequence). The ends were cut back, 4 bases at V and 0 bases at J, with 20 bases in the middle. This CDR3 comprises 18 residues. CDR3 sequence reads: CASSSPLRDGASTDTQYF. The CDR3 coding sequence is TGTGCCAGCAGCTCCCCCCTTCGTGACGGTGCTAGCACAGATACGCAGTATTTT.

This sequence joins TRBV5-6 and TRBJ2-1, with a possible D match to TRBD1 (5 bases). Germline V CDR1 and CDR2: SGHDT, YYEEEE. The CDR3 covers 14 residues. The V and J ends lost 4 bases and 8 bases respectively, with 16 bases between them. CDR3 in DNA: TGTGCCAGCAGCCCCTGGGCAGGGCGCCATGAGCAGTTCTTC. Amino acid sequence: CASSPWAGRHEQFF.

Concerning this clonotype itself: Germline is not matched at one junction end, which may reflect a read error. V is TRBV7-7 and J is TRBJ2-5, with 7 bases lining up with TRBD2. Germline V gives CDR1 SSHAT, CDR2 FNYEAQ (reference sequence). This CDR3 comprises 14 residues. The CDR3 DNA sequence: TGTGCTAGCAGCCCGGGACTAAGTGGGGAGACCCAGTACTTC. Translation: CASSPGLSGETQYF.

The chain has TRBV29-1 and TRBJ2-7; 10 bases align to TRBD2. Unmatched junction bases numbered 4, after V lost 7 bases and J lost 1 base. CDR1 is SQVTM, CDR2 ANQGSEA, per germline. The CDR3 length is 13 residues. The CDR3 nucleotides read TGCAGCGCGACGACTAGCGGGTCCTACGAGCAGTACTTC. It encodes CSATTSGSYEQYF.

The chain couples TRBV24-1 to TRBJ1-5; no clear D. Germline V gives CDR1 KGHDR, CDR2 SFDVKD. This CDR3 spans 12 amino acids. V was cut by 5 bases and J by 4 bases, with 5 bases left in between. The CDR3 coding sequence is TGTGCCACCAGTGCGGCGAATCAGCCCCAGCATTTT. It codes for CATSAANQPQHF.

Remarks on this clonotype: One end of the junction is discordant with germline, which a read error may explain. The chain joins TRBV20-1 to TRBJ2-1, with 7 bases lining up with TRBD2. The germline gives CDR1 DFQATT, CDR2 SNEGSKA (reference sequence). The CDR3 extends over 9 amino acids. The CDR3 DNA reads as TGCAGTGCTGGGGGGGAATTGAGTTTC. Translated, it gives CSAGGELSF.

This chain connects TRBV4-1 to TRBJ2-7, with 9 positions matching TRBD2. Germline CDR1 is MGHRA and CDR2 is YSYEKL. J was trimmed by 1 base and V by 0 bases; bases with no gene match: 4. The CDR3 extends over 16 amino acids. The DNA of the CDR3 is TGCGCCAGCAGCCAAGATAGGCGGGAGGGATCCTACGAGCAGTACTTC. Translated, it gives CASSQDRREGSYEQYF.

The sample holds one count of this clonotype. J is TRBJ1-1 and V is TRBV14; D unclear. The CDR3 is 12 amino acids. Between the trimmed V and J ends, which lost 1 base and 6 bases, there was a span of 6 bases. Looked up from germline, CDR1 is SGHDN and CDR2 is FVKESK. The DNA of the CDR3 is TGTGCCAGCAGCCAAGTATCGGCTGAAGCTTTCTTT. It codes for CASSQVSAEAFF.

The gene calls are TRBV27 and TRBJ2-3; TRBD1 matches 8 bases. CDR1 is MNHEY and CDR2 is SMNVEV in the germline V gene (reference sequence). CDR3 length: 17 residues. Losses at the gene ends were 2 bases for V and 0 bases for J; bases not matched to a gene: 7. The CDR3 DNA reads TGTGCCAGCAGTTTAGGGTTGGGGACAGGTAGCACAGATACGCAGTATTTT. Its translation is CASSLGLGTGSTDTQYF.

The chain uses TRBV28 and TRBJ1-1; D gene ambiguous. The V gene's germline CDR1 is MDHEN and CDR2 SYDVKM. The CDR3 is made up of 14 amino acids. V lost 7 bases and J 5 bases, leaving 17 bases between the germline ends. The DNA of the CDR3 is TGTGCCAGCACCCCCCGGGCGGACTCTACTGAAGCTTTCTTT. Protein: CASTPRADSTEAFF.

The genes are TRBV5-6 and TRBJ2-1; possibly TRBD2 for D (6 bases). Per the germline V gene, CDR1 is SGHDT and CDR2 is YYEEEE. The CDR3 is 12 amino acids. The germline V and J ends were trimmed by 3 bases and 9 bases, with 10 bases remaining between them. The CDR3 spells CASSSGDGEQFF. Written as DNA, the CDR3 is TGTGCCAGCAGCTCGGGGGACGGTGAGCAGTTCTTC.

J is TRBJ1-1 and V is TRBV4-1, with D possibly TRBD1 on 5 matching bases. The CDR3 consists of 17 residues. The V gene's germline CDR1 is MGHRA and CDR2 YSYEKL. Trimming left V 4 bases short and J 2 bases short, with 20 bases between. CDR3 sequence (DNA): TGCGCCAGCAGCCCTTGGGGCGCAAGGACTGACAACACTGAAGCTTTCTTT. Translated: CASSPWGARTDNTEAFF.

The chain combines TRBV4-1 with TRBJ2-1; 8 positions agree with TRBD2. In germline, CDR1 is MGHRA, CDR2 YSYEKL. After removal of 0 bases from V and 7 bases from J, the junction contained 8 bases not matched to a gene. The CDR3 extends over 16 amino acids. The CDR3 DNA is TGCGCCAGCAGCCAAGATCTGCTAGCGGGCGGGAATGAGCAGTTCTTC. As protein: CASSQDLLAGGNEQFF.

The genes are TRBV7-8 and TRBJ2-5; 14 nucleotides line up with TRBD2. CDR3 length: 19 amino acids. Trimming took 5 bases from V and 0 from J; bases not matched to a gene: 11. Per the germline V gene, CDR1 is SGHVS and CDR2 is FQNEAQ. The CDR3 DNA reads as TGTGCCAGCAGCGACGGGACTAGCGGGAGCCCAATGTACCAAGAGACCCAGTACTTC. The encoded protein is CASSDGTSGSPMYQETQYF.

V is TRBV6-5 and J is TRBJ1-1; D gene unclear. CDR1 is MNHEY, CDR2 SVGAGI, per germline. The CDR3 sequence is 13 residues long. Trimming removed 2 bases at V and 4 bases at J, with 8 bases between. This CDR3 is CASSYPLGTEAFF. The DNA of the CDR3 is TGTGCCAGCAGTTACCCCCTAGGCACTGAAGCTTTCTTT.

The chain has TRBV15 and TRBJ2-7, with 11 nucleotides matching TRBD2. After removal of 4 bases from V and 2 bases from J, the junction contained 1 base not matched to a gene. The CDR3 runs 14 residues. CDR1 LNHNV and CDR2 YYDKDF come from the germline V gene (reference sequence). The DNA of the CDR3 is TGTGCCACCAGCAAGGGACTAGCGGCCTACGAGCAGTACTTC. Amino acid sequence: CATSKGLAAYEQYF.

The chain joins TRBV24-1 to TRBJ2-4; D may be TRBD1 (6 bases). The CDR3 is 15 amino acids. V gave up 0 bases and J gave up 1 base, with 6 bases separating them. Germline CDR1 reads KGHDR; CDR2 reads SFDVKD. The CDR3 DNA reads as TGTGCCACCAGTGATTTGCAGGGGGCCAAAAACATTCAGTACTTC. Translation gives CATSDLQGAKNIQYF.